A single sample is the source of the 14 T cell receptor beta chains below, sequenced in a study of blood T cell repertoires in COVID-19. Using immunoSEQ multiplex PCR, the repertoire was profiled, and TCRdb retains in-frame clones only, with some absent. The sample has around 90,000 clones, 75% to 85% seen once; the top ten hold around 19%. Sequenced: peripheral blood. The receptor source for this set is a human donor in a cohort sampled during active COVID-19.

This clone was detected only once. This chain joins TRBV6-5 and TRBJ2-3; D unresolved. The V gene's germline CDR1 is MNHEY and CDR2 SVGAGI. The CDR3 is 15 residues long. The germline V and J ends were trimmed by 4 bases and 6 bases, with 17 bases remaining between them. CDR3: CASSLGARTSDTQYF. DNA for the CDR3: TGTGCCAGCAGTTTAGGAGCACGTACGTCGGATACGCAGTATTTT.

The V call is TRBV28, the J call TRBJ2-7, with D possibly being TRBD1 (5 bases). The length of the CDR3 is 13 residues. The V gene lost 6 bases and the J gene lost 4 bases, with 13 bases spanning the gap. Germline V lookup: CDR1 MDHEN, CDR2 SYDVKM. The CDR3 DNA reads as TGTGCCAGCAGACACCGACAGTCTTACGAGCAGTACTTC. Its translation is CASRHRQSYEQYF.

V gene TRBV15 combines with J gene TRBJ2-3, with TRBD2 matching 14 bases. This CDR3 comprises 20 residues. J lost 3 bases, V lost 0 bases, and 11 bases had no gene match. Germline-derived CDR1 and CDR2 are LNHNV and YYDKDF (reference sequence). Here the CDR3 DNA reads TGTGCCACCAGCAGAGATCCCGGACTAGCGGGAGGTCGGAGGACAGATACGCAGTATTTT. It codes for CATSRDPGLAGGRRTDTQYF.

This clone was seen many times. The rearrangement joins TRBV6-5 to TRBJ2-7, with TRBD2 matching 9 bases. J gave up 0 bases and V 6 bases, and 3 bases lay outside the gene matches. The CDR3 is made up of 14 amino acids. Per germline, CDR1 MNHEY and CDR2 SVGAGI. This chain's CDR3 is CASSPGLASYEQYF. The CDR3 nucleotides are TGTGCCAGCAGCCCGGGACTAGCCTCCTACGAGCAGTACTTC.

The rearrangement joins TRBV9 to TRBJ1-6; no reliable D call. In germline, CDR1 is SGDLS, CDR2 YYNGEE. Trimming stripped 1 base from V and 9 bases from J, with 11 bases between. There are 14 residues in the CDR3. Written as DNA, the CDR3 is TGTGCCAGCAGCGTATTCGCGGAGAGTTCACCCCTCCACTTT. This translates into CASSVFAESSPLHF.

A single count supports this clone. The chain is built from TRBV7-3 and TRBJ2-1; 13 nucleotides align to TRBD2. Trimming at V came to 3 bases and at J to 7 bases, leaving 6 bases not matched to a gene. The CDR3 extends over 16 amino acids. Per germline, CDR1 SGHTA and CDR2 FQGTGA. The CDR3 DNA reads as TGTGCCAGCAGCTTGTGGACTAGCGGGAGTAGGAATGAGCAGTTCTTC. Protein product: CASSLWTSGSRNEQFF.

This chain links TRBV5-4 with TRBJ2-2; 8 nucleotides agree with TRBD2. This CDR3 is 15 amino acids long. Germline V lookup: CDR1 SGHNT, CDR2 YYREEE (reference sequence). V was clipped by 4 bases and J by 6 bases; unmatched bases: 8. The CDR3 coding sequence is TGTGCCAGCAGCCCAGGACTAGCTCGCTCCGGGGAGCTGTTTTTT. As protein: CASSPGLARSGELFF. Variable domain in full (rest from reference TRBV5-4 and TRBJ2-2): ETGVTQSPTHLIKTRGQQVTLRCSSQSGHNTVSWYQQALGQGPQFIFQYYREEENGRGNFPPRFSGLQFPNYSSELNVNALELDDSALYLCASSPGLARSGELFFGEGSRLTVL.

This clone has a single count. The CDR3 nucleotides are TGTGCCAGCAGCCCCACCGGGTCAAAGGTATACGAGCAGTACTTC. It translates to CASSPTGSKVYEQYF. The chain combines TRBV7-2 with TRBJ2-7; D is unclear. V shed 5 bases and J shed 4 bases, with 18 bases lying between them. Germline CDR1 is SGHTA and CDR2 is FQGNSA. CDR3 size: 15 residues.

The chain carries TRBV12-3 or TRBV12-4 and TRBJ2-1; 10 nucleotides match TRBD1. The CDR3 is made up of 13 amino acids. The V gene end was trimmed by 3 bases and the J gene end by 7 bases; junction bases not matched to a gene: 0. Here the CDR3 DNA reads TGTGCCAGCAGTTTGGGACAGGGGAATGAGCAGTTCTTC. Translation: CASSLGQGNEQFF.

CDR3 loop: CASSPSGIGEQYF. CDR3 DNA sequence: TGTGCCAGCAGCCCAAGTGGAATCGGGGAGCAGTACTTC. The chain couples TRBV9 to TRBJ2-7; D unresolved. V lost 4 bases and J lost 7, with 15 bases in between. The CDR3 sequence is 13 residues long. The germline V gene has CDR1 SGDLS and CDR2 YYNGEE.

This clone has just a few counts. Here the CDR3 reads CASRMGLAGVPTYEQYF. DNA of the CDR3: TGTGCCAGCAGGATGGGACTAGCGGGAGTTCCCACCTACGAGCAGTACTTC. The V and J genes are TRBV21-1 and TRBJ2-7; the table's D gene call, TRBD2, was not cross checked with the DNA. TRBV21-1 is an annotated pseudogene. This CDR3 is built from 17 residues.

The table lists this clone with a few counts. The chain joins TRBV7-2 to TRBJ1-5, with D perhaps TRBD1 (5 bases). This CDR3 is built from 12 residues. The V end was cut by 4 bases, the J end by 11 bases, with 12 bases between. Germline CDR1 reads SGHTA; CDR2 reads FQGNSA. CDR3 in DNA: TGTGCCAGCAGCTCGGGGGGGTCCTCCCAGCATTTT. This sequence encodes CASSSGGSSQHF. Filled out from reference TRBV7-2 and TRBJ1-5, the complete variable domain reads GAGVSQSPSNKVTEKGKDVELRCDPISGHTALYWYRQSLGQGLEFLIYFQGNSAPDKSGLPSDRFSAERTGGSVSTLTIQRTQQEDSAVYLCASSSGGSSQHFGDGTRLSIL.

This clone was picked up one time. This chain uses TRBV6-1 with TRBJ1-4, with D possibly TRBD1 on 6 matching bases. CDR3 length: 14 amino acids. Germline CDR1 reads MNHNS; CDR2 reads SASEGT. Trimming removed 3 bases at V and 3 bases at J, with 8 bases between. The CDR3 spells CASSDRGANEKLFF. The CDR3 DNA reads TGTGCCAGCAGTGACAGGGGTGCTAATGAAAAACTGTTTTTT.

The CDR3, as DNA: TGTGCCAGCAGTTTACGAAGGGGCCGGTACAATGAGCAGTTCTTC. Translation gives CASSLRRGRYNEQFF. The genes are TRBV6-2 or TRBV6-3 and TRBJ2-1; a weak D match, TRBD1 (5 bases). V lost 4 bases and J 4 bases, leaving 14 bases between the germline ends. The CDR3 is 15 residues long. CDR1 is MNHEY, CDR2 SVGEGT, per germline.